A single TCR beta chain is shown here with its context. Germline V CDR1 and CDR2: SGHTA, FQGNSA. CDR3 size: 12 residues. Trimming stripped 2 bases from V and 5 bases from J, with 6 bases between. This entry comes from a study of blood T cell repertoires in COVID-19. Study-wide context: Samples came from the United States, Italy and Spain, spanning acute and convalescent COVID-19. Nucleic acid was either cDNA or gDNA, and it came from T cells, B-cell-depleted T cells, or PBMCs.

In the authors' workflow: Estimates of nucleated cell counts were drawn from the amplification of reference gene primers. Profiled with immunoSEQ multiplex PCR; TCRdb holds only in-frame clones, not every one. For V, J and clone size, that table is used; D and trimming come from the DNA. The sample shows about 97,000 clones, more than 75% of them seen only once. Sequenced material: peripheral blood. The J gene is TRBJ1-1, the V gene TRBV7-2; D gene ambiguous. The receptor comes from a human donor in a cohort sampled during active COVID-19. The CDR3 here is CASSLMRTEAFF. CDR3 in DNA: TGTGCCAGCAGCTTAATGCGGACTGAAGCTTTCTTT.